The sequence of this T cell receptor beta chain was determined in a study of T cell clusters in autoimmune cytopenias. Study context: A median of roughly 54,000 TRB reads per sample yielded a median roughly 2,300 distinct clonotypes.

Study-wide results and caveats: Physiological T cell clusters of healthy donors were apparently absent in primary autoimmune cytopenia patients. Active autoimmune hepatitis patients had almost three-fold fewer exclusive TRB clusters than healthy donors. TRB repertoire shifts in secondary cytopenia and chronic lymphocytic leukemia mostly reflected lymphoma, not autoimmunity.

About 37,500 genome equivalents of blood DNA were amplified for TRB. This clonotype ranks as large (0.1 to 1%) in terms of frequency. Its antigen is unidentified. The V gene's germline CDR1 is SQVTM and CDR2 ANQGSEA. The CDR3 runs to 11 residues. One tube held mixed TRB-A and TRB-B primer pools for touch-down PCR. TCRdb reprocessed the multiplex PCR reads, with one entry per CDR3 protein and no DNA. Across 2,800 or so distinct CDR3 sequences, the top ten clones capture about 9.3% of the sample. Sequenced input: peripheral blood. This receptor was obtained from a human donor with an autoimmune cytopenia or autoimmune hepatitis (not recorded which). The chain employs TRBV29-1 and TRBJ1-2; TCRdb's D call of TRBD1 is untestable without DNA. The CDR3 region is CSVQTGGGYTF.